The 14 T cell receptor beta chains in this list originate from one sample, sequenced in a study of OX40 agonist ivuxolimab in advanced cancers. TCRdb keeps only in-frame clones here, not all; method: immunoSEQ multiplex PCR. The sample has about 35,000 clones; roughly 82% are singletons. The source was CD4+ or CD8+ T cells sorted from blood, collected in a trial of the OX40 agonist ivuxolimab. All receptors derive from an adult with an advanced solid tumor such as melanoma, head and neck, liver or kidney cancer.

CDR3 in DNA: TGTGCCAGCAGCCTCAGGGGAGGTTGGGACGAGCAGTACTTC. This encodes CASSLRGGWDEQYF. The V gene is TRBV9, the J gene TRBJ2-7; D may correspond to TRBD1 or TRBD2 (6 bases each). Trimming removed 4 bases from V and 5 bases from J, with 16 bases in between. The CDR3 contains 14 residues. Per germline, CDR1 SGDLS and CDR2 YYNGEE.

The genes are TRBV6-4 and TRBJ2-3; possible D gene TRBD1, 5 bases. Trimming removed 1 base at V and 0 bases at J, with 11 bases between. CDR1 MRHNA and CDR2 SNTAGT come from the germline V gene. This CDR3 is 16 amino acids long. The CDR3 DNA is TGTGCCAGCAGTGACTTAGACAGCTTTAGCACAGATACGCAGTATTTT. It is translated as CASSDLDSFSTDTQYF.

V is TRBV30 and J is TRBJ2-1; 9 nucleotides line up with TRBD2. Unmatched junction bases numbered 13, after V lost 2 bases and J lost 8 bases. The germline V gene has CDR1 GTSNPN and CDR2 SVGIG (reference sequence). This CDR3 comprises 16 residues. In DNA form, the CDR3 reads TGTGCCTGGAGTAGTGTAGCGGGAGTTCGGGTCGATGAGCAGTTCTTC. It codes for CAWSSVAGVRVDEQFF.

Only a few counts were recorded for this clone. The rearrangement links TRBV4-1 to TRBJ2-1, with unresolved D. The CDR3 is 14 residues long. In germline, CDR1 is MGHRA, CDR2 YSYEKL. Trimming stripped 0 bases from V and 5 bases from J, with 8 bases between. In nucleotides, the CDR3 is TGCGCCAGCAGCCAAGAGCCAAATAACAATGAGCAGTTCTTC. It codes for CASSQEPNNNEQFF.

The chain uses TRBV6-5 and TRBJ1-2; D possibly corresponds to TRBD1 (5 bases). The CDR3 runs 16 residues. V lost 2 bases and J 2 bases, leaving 15 bases between the germline ends. Germline V gene lookup returns CDR1 MNHEY and CDR2 SVGAGI. CDR3: CASSYLGTAYNYGYTF. In nucleotides, the CDR3 is TGTGCCAGCAGTTACCTCGGGACTGCCTACAACTATGGCTACACCTTC.

The V gene is TRBV30, the J gene TRBJ2-7; 11 bases match TRBD1. V trimming: 3 bases; J trimming: 3 bases; junction bases outside the gene matches: 4. Germline V gives CDR1 GTSNPN, CDR2 SVGIG (reference sequence). The CDR3 contains 14 residues. The CDR3 bases are TGTGCCTGGAGCCCGGGACAGGGGGTCTACGAGCAGTACTTC. Encoded protein: CAWSPGQGVYEQYF.

This clone was seen a few times. The chain carries TRBV2 and TRBJ2-4; perhaps TRBD2 as D (6 bases). V lost 7 bases, J lost 5 bases, and 9 bases lay in between. Per the germline V gene, CDR1 is SNHLY and CDR2 is FYNNEI. The CDR3 is 12 residues long. DNA of the CDR3: TGTGCCAGCAAGGGGACTCAAAACATTCAGTACTTC. This translates into CASKGTQNIQYF. Based on the CDR3 plus reference TRBV2 and TRBJ2-4, the full variable domain is EPEVTQTPSHQVTQMGQEVILRCVPISNHLYFYWYRQILGQKVEFLVSFYNNEISEKSEIFDDQFSVERPDGSNFTLKIRSTKLEDSAMYFCASKGTQNIQYFGAGTRLSVL.

The sample holds one count of this clone. Distinct nucleotide sequences in the sample also encode this CDR3. The chain joins TRBV7-9 to TRBJ1-2, with D unresolved. Trimming removed 2 bases at V and 0 bases at J, with 10 bases between. The V gene's germline CDR1 is SEHNR and CDR2 FQNEAQ (reference sequence). This CDR3 has 15 amino acids. The CDR3 is CASSLLDTSNYGYTF. DNA for the CDR3: TGTGCCAGCAGCTTATTAGACACCTCTAACTATGGCTACACCTTC.

The chain couples TRBV7-9 to TRBJ2-7, with D tentatively TRBD1 or TRBD2 (5 bases each). Germline-derived CDR1 and CDR2 are SEHNR and FQNEAQ (reference sequence). This CDR3 is 14 amino acids long. V shed 5 bases and J shed 5 bases, with 16 bases lying between them. The CDR3 region has the DNA TGTGCCAGCAGCGCCCCCGGGACGGATGACGAGCAGTACTTC. Translating it yields CASSAPGTDDEQYF.

This rearrangement joins TRBV29-1 to TRBJ2-7; 8 bases fit TRBD1. Trimming removed 0 bases from V and 3 bases from J; junction bases left unmatched: 4. The CDR3 consists of 14 residues. The germline V gene has CDR1 SQVTM and CDR2 ANQGSEA. CDR3 DNA sequence: TGCAGCGTTGAAGAGCGAGGACAGGGCTACGAGCAGTACTTC. It is translated as CSVEERGQGYEQYF.

This clone turned up a few times. The genes are TRBV28 and TRBJ2-3; 9 bases map to TRBD1. CDR3 length equals 16 residues. The germline V gene encodes CDR1 MDHEN and CDR2 SYDVKM. The ends lost 4 bases at V and 4 bases at J; junction bases unmatched: 9. CDR3 protein: CASSSLPGQGADTQYF. The DNA for the CDR3 is TGTGCCAGCAGTTCTCTCCCGGGACAGGGAGCAGATACGCAGTATTTT.

The V call is TRBV6-1, the J call TRBJ2-7; TRBD1 or TRBD2 may be the D gene (5 bases each). CDR1 is MNHNS and CDR2 is SASEGT in the germline V gene. V was pared by 4 bases and J by 4 bases, with 14 bases between. This CDR3 comprises 14 residues. The CDR3 reads CASSGTGARYEQYF. The DNA of the CDR3 is TGTGCCAGCAGTGGGACCGGGGCCCGGTACGAGCAGTACTTC.

The chain carries TRBV30 and TRBJ1-3; 8 bases line up with TRBD1. The CDR3 length is 15 residues. J was trimmed by 3 bases and V by 0 bases; bases with no gene match: 4. Germline V gene lookup returns CDR1 GTSNPN and CDR2 SVGIG (reference sequence). The CDR3 DNA follows: TGTGCCTGGAGTGTAAAGACAGGGGTTGGAAACACCATATATTTT. Encoded protein: CAWSVKTGVGNTIYF.

This chain links TRBV27 with TRBJ2-7, with D possibly matching TRBD1 (6 bases). CDR1 and CDR2 (germline): MNHEY, SMNVEV (reference sequence). With 2 bases removed from V and 3 bases from J, the gap between germline ends came to 14 bases. The CDR3 runs 15 residues. The CDR3 nucleotides are TGTGCCAGCAGTTTACGGTCCGGACAGATCTACGAGCAGTACTTC. Protein: CASSLRSGQIYEQYF.